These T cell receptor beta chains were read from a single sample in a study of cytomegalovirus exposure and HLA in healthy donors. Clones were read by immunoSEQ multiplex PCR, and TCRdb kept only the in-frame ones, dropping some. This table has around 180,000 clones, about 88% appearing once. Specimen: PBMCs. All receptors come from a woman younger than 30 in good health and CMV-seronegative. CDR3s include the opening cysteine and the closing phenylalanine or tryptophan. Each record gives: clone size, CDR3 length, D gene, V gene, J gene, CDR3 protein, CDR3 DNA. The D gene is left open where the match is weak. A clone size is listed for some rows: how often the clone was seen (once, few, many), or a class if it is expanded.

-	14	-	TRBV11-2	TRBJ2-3	CASSLAVSTDTQYF	TGTGCCAGCAGCTTAGCGGTTAGCACAGATACGCAGTATTTT
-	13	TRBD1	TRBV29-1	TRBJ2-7	CSASGTGVGEQYF	TGCAGCGCATCCGGGACAGGGGTCGGCGAGCAGTACTTC
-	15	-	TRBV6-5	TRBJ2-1	CASSSGGRDYNEQFF	TGTGCCAGCAGCTCCGGGGGGCGGGATTACAATGAGCAGTTCTTC
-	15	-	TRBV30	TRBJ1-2	CAWSNSMVPFYGYTF	TGTGCCTGGAGTAACTCGATGGTCCCCTTCTATGGCTACACCTTC
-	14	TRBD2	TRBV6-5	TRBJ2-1	CASSELAGGNEQFF	TGTGCCAGCAGCGAATTAGCGGGTGGAAATGAGCAGTTCTTC
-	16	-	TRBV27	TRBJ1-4	CASSLSRAQLNEKLFF	TGTGCCAGCAGTTTATCGCGGGCACAGTTAAATGAAAAACTGTTTTTT
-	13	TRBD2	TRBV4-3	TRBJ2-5	CASSQGLAGQQYF	TGCGCCAGCAGCCAAGGACTAGCGGGCCAGCAGTACTTC
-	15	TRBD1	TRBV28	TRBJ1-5	CASNRGQGAAQPQHF	TGTGCCAGCAATCGAGGACAGGGGGCAGCTCAGCCCCAGCATTTT
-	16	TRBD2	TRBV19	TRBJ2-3	CASSTGLAGGPDTQYF	TGTGCCAGTAGTACCGGACTAGCGGGAGGACCAGATACGCAGTATTTT
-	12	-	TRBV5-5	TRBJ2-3	CASSWSRDTQYF	TGTGCCAGCAGCTGGAGCCGGGATACGCAGTATTTT
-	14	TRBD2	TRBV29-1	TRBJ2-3	CSVFGLAGTDTQYF	TGCAGCGTTTTCGGACTAGCGGGCACAGATACGCAGTATTTT
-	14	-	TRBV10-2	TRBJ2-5	CASSDRRGDVTQYF	TGCGCCAGCAGTGACAGGCGGGGCGACGTGACCCAGTACTTC
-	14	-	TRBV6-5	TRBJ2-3	CASSYSIVQATQYF	TGTGCCAGCAGTTACTCCATCGTCCAGGCCACGCAGTATTTT
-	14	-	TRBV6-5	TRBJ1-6	CASSLGEKGSPLHF	TGTGCCAGCAGTCTCGGAGAGAAAGGATCACCCCTCCACTTT
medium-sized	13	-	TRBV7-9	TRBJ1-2	CASSLREGLGYTF	TGTGCCAGCAGCTTACGGGAGGGATTGGGCTACACCTTC
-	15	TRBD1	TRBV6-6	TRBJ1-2	CASSYPRGQGNGYTF	TGTGCCAGCAGTTACCCGCGGGGACAGGGGAATGGCTACACCTTC